The clone carrying this T cell receptor beta chain was picked up many times. The target antigen is unknown. This sample is part of a study of T-cell reconstitution after alpha-beta-depleted transplantation in children. Study conclusions and caveats: Alpha-beta T cells about two months after transplant reportedly derived from several hundred expanded graft clones.

The CDR3 loop spans 13 amino acids. Losses at the gene ends were 3 bases for V and 8 bases for J; bases not matched to a gene: 5. Unique molecular identifiers tagged the TCRbeta library. In TCRdb, the PCR reads were re-called with MiXCR into one record per CDR3 protein. The table lists around 580,000 distinct CDR3 sequences, roughly 30% of them singletons. The material was PBMCs, obtained before TCRalphabeta/CD19-depleted stem cell transplant. The clonotype was recovered from a boy under two years old with Wiskott-Aldrich syndrome, due to receive a stem cell transplant. The V and J genes are TRBV12-3 or TRBV12-4 and TRBJ1-2; TRBD1 aligns across 8 bases. CDR3 nucleotides: TGTGCCAGCAGTTTCCGACAGGGGAGCGGCTACACCTTC. Translating gives CASSFRQGSGYTF.